This T cell receptor beta chain emerged from a study of identical twins. For this clonotype: Its antigen remains unknown.

TCRdb itself ran the 5' RACE reads through MiXCR, one entry per CDR3 protein. The profile shows 500,000 to 550,000 distinct CDR3 sequences, less than 25% of them singletons. Study-wide findings and caveats: There was an excess of low generation probability in the out-of-frame alpha sequences that twins shared.

In addition, the sample was reused for a study of T cells expressing NK-cell markers. Per that study: Among CD8+ T cells from five or six donors, dominant NKG2C+ clonotypes accounted for 1.0-7.0%.

Material: CD4+ T cells sorted from blood. The clonotype was recovered from a young woman in good health.

CDR3 in amino acids: CASSFSGWVNEQFF. CDR3 DNA sequence: TGTGCCAGCAGCTTTAGCGGGTGGGTCAATGAGCAGTTCTTC. The genes are TRBV7-9 and TRBJ2-1; TRBD2 matches at 7 bases. The CDR3 is 14 amino acids. Germline assignment: CDR1 SEHNR and CDR2 FQNEAQ (reference sequence). After removal of 3 bases from V and 6 bases from J, the junction contained 5 bases not matched to a gene.